The rows below give T cell receptor beta chains drawn from one sample of a study of control samples from healthy donors and cancer patients. TCRdb keeps only in-frame clones here, not all; method: immunoSEQ multiplex PCR. Of about 190,000 clones listed, about 90% were seen once; the top ten hold around 1.9%. Input material: blood. The origin of the receptors is a man aged 30 to 45 in good health. CDR3s include the opening cysteine and the closing phenylalanine or tryptophan. The D gene is left open where the match is weak. Clone size is given for some rows only: seen once, a few or many times, or a class if the clone is expanded.

.,TRBV19,TRBD1,TRBJ1-3,TGTGCCAGTAGTCTGACAGGGGCTGGAAACACCATATATTTT,CASSLTGAGNTIYF
.,TRBV5-4,.,TRBJ2-3,TGTGCCAGCAGCTTGATTCGGGGCCACACAGATACGCAGTATTTT,CASSLIRGHTDTQYF
.,TRBV6-5,.,TRBJ1-6,TGTGCCAGCAGCGCTCCGGGACTTAATTCACCCCTCCACTTT,CASSAPGLNSPLHF
.,TRBV3-1/TRBV3-2,.,TRBJ1-3,TGTGCCAGCAGCCCCCTTGGCCGGTTGGCTGGAAACACCATATATTTT,CASSPLGRLAGNTIYF
.,TRBV3-1/TRBV3-2,.,TRBJ2-2,TGTGCCAGCAGCCAAGGGCCGTGGGACACCGGGGAGCTGTTTTTT,CASSQGPWDTGELFF
few,TRBV30,.,TRBJ2-7,TGTGCCTGGAGCCCTAAAGATTACTCTTCATTTTACGAGCAGTACTTC,CAWSPKDYSSFYEQYF
.,TRBV5-1,TRBD1,TRBJ1-4,TGCGCCAGCAGCCGCGACAGGGAAGAAGAAAAACTGTTTTTT,CASSRDREEEKLFF
.,TRBV2,TRBD2,TRBJ2-7,TGTGCCAGCAGCCCCCCCGGGAGGGAAGGCGAGCAGTACTTC,CASSPPGREGEQYF
once,TRBV10-3,.,TRBJ1-1,TGTGCCATCAGTGGGACAGCAGGGAACACTGAAGCTTTCTTT,CAISGTAGNTEAFF
.,TRBV30,TRBD2,TRBJ2-1,TGTGCCTGGAGGGACCTTGGACTAGCGGGGGCTGAGCAGTTCTTC,CAWRDLGLAGAEQFF
.,TRBV28,TRBD1,TRBJ1-2,TGTGCCAGCATGGAGGGGCGGCAGGGGGCACGTGGCTACACCTTC,CASMEGRQGARGYTF
.,TRBV6-1,TRBD1,TRBJ1-1,TGTGCCAGCAGTGAAGCGCAGACAGGGGCGCGCACTGAAGCTTTCTTT,CASSEAQTGARTEAFF
.,TRBV2,.,TRBJ2-5,TGTGCCAGCAGTGGCCACCTAGAGACCCAGTACTTC,CASSGHLETQYF
.,TRBV30,TRBD1,TRBJ2-5,TGTGCCTGGAGTAGAGGGACAGGGCCAGAGACCCAGTACTTC,CAWSRGTGPETQYF
.,TRBV14,.,TRBJ1-5,TGTGCCAGCAGCCAAGGAGGGATGCAGCCCCAGCATTTT,CASSQGGMQPQHF
.,TRBV4-2,.,TRBJ2-7,TGTGCCAGCAGCCAAGTAGGCTACTCGGACAGATCGAACTACGAGCAGTACTTC,CASSQVGYSDRSNYEQYF
once,TRBV3-1/TRBV3-2,.,TRBJ2-7,TGTGCCAGCAGCCAAGACTTTCTCAGAAGACAGTCCTTGGAGCAGTACTTC,CASSQDFLRRQSLEQYF
.,TRBV5-5,TRBD1,TRBJ1-2,TGTGCCAGCAGCAGAGGACAGGCAGGGTATGGCTACACCTTC,CASSRGQAGYGYTF
once,TRBV5-1,TRBD1,TRBJ2-6,TGCGCCAGCAGCTTGGGGACAGGGGGCTCTGGGGCCAACGTCCTGACTTTC,CASSLGTGGSGANVLTF
.,TRBV9,.,TRBJ2-1,TGTGCCAGCAGCGTAGCAGGGGATAGACTCAATGAGCAGTTCTTC,CASSVAGDRLNEQFF
.,TRBV24-1,.,TRBJ2-5,TGTGCCACCAGTGACTCTTCGGCGGAGACCCAGTACTTC,CATSDSSAETQYF
.,TRBV6-5,.,TRBJ1-1,TGTGCCAGCAGTTACGGACAAGTAGGCACTGAAGCTTTCTTT,CASSYGQVGTEAFF
.,TRBV7-9,TRBD2,TRBJ2-3,TGTGCCAGCAGCTTCCCGGGACTAGCGACAGATACGCAGTATTTT,CASSFPGLATDTQYF
few,TRBV20-1,.,TRBJ2-5,TGCAGTGCTAGTCCTGCGGGTACTAAAGGAGTCCAGTACTTC,CSASPAGTKGVQYF
.,TRBV3-1/TRBV3-2,.,TRBJ1-4,TGTGCCAGCAGCCCCCGGTGGGGTGCCACTAATGAAAAACTGTTTTTT,CASSPRWGATNEKLFF
.,TRBV14,.,TRBJ2-1,TGTGCCAGCAGCCAAGCATCTTGGCAGGGTGGCAATGAGCAGTTCTTC,CASSQASWQGGNEQFF
.,TRBV7-7,TRBD1,TRBJ1-5,TGTGCCAGCAGACTTGGACAGGAATACAATCAGCCCCAGCATTTT,CASRLGQEYNQPQHF
.,TRBV27,TRBD1,TRBJ2-1,TGTGCCAGCAGTTCCCACCCGGGACAGCCATACAATGAGCAGTTCTTC,CASSSHPGQPYNEQFF
few,TRBV3-1/TRBV3-2,TRBD2,TRBJ2-6,TGTGCCAGCAGTCACCCCCTAGCGGGGGAGGTAGGGGCCAACGTCCTGACTTTC,CASSHPLAGEVGANVLTF
.,TRBV2,TRBD1,TRBJ2-7,TGTGCCAGCAGACCCGGGACAGGCGCCTACGAGCAGTACTTC,CASRPGTGAYEQYF
.,TRBV4-1,.,TRBJ1-1,TGCGCCAGCAGCCAAAGCCCCAACACTATGAACACTGAAGCTTTCTTT,CASSQSPNTMNTEAFF
.,TRBV15,.,TRBJ1-1,TGTGCCACCAGCACTCTCCAAACCACAGGGAACACTGAAGCTTTCTTT,CATSTLQTTGNTEAFF
.,TRBV18,.,TRBJ1-1,TGTGCCAGCTCAGCCAAGGGGGGTCTCGCTTTCTTT,CASSAKGGLAFF
once,TRBV7-9,.,TRBJ2-1,TGTGCCAGTATCCTCCGTGTCGACAATGAGCAGTTCTTC,CASILRVDNEQFF
.,TRBV6-4,.,TRBJ1-2,TGTGCCAGCAGTGACTCGGCTAGGACGCAGCAGCGGTGTGGCTACACCTTC,CASSDSARTQQRCGYTF
once,TRBV7-9,.,TRBJ1-6,TGTGCCAGCAGCTTAAGGGGTCAAGGACCCCTCCACTTT,CASSLRGQGPLHF
.,TRBV7-8,.,TRBJ1-1,TGTGCCAGCAGCTCAACCCCGGGACGGAGGTATTTGAACACTGAAGCTTTCTTT,CASSSTPGRRYLNTEAFF
.,TRBV7-9,.,TRBJ2-3,TGTGCCAGCAGCAAGCGACGGGACGCCGGATTCACAGATACGCAGTATTTT,CASSKRRDAGFTDTQYF
.,TRBV7-3,.,TRBJ2-7,TGTGCCAGCAGCTTAACGGCAGGTAGCTCCTACGAGCAGTACTTC,CASSLTAGSSYEQYF